A selection of T cell receptor beta chains follows, all from one sample in a study of cytomegalovirus exposure and HLA in healthy donors. Profiling relied on immunoSEQ multiplex PCR, and the TCRdb table lists in-frame clones only, not all of them. The sample holds 150,000 to 200,000 clones; about 84% are singletons and the top ten take 4.8%. The sequenced sample consisted of PBMCs. The receptors were gathered from a man younger than 35 in good health and CMV-seronegative. Each CDR3 is given with its conserved first and last residue. The order of the fields is V gene, clone size, D gene, J gene, CDR3 protein, CDR3 DNA. D genes are given only for firm matches. Some rows mark clone size as missing; the rest say once, few, many or name a class of expanded clone.

>TRBV5-1|once|-|TRBJ2-7
CASSLGDYEQYF
TGCGCCAGCAGCTTGGGAGACTACGAGCAGTACTTC
>TRBV15|once|-|TRBJ1-5
CATSREAGQPQHF
TGTGCCACCAGCAGAGAAGCCGGGCAGCCCCAGCATTTT
>TRBV6-1|-|TRBD2|TRBJ2-1
CASCLTSGSYEQFF
TGTGCCAGCTGTCTGACTAGCGGGAGCTATGAGCAGTTCTTC
>TRBV7-3|-|-|TRBJ2-2
CASTIPPGVRNTGELFF
TGTGCCAGCACAATACCCCCGGGTGTAAGGAACACCGGGGAGCTGTTTTTT
>TRBV14|-|-|TRBJ1-1
CASREGGRAEAFF
TGTGCCAGCAGAGAGGGAGGACGCGCTGAAGCTTTCTTT
>TRBV7-8|-|TRBD2|TRBJ2-7
CASSLDGTSIYEQYF
TGTGCCAGCAGCTTAGATGGGACTAGCATATACGAGCAGTACTTC
>TRBV9|-|-|TRBJ1-5
CASSRGSGTKPQHF
TGTGCCAGCAGCCGAGGGTCAGGGACAAAGCCCCAGCATTTT
>TRBV19|-|-|TRBJ1-2
CASSIDSFSGYTF
TGTGCCAGTAGTATTGACAGTTTCTCTGGCTACACCTTC
>TRBV27|-|TRBD1|TRBJ2-7
CASRDRPFYEQYF
TGTGCCAGCCGGGACAGGCCCTTCTACGAGCAGTACTTC
>TRBV30|-|TRBD1|TRBJ1-2
CAWSKGGFGYTF
TGTGCCTGGAGTAAAGGGGGCTTTGGCTACACCTTC
>TRBV10-3|-|TRBD1|TRBJ1-1
CAISAQGPRNTEAFF
TGTGCCATCAGTGCACAGGGGCCGAGGAACACTGAAGCTTTCTTT
>TRBV28|-|TRBD2|TRBJ2-7
CASSPTLAWEQYF
TGTGCCAGCAGTCCCACACTAGCGTGGGAGCAGTACTTC
>TRBV7-9|-|TRBD1|TRBJ2-7
CASSLGQDRGGEQYF
TGTGCCAGCAGCTTAGGCCAGGACAGGGGGGGCGAGCAGTACTTC
>TRBV2|-|-|TRBJ2-1
CASSEIGGNEQFF
TGTGCCAGCAGTGAGATAGGGGGCAATGAGCAGTTCTTC
>TRBV6-1|-|TRBD1|TRBJ1-5
CASSDGDSQPQHF
TGTGCCAGCAGTGACGGGGACAGTCAGCCCCAGCATTTT
>TRBV29-1|-|-|TRBJ2-3
CSVGQSTDTQYF
TGCAGCGTTGGGCAGAGCACAGATACGCAGTATTTT